The 32 T cell receptor beta chains presented below share a single source sample, sequenced in a study of T cells after yellow fever vaccination. MiXCR, applied by TCRdb to the 5' RACE reads, yields one record per CDR3 protein. This repertoire shows under 700,000 distinct CDR3 sequences, about 15% found once; its top ten account for roughly 17%. The starting material was PBMCs, obtained roughly 5 days after the first yellow fever vaccination. These receptors came from a young man who received the YFV17D yellow fever vaccine.

This clonotype has just a few counts. The gene calls are TRBV12-3 or TRBV12-4 and TRBJ2-7, with a possible D match to TRBD2 (7 bases). The CDR3 is made up of 13 amino acids. V lost 5 bases, J lost 5 bases, and 13 bases lay in between. DNA of the CDR3: TGTGCCAGCAGTCGCTGGGGGGGGCACGAGCAGTACTTC. Encoded protein: CASSRWGGHEQYF.

This clonotype has just a few counts. The V and J genes are TRBV5-1 and TRBJ2-2; D is ambiguous. V gave up 0 bases and J gave up 0 bases, with 9 bases separating them. The CDR3 contains 16 residues. Germline values: CDR1 SGHRS, CDR2 YFSETQ. The DNA of the CDR3 is TGCGCCAGCAGCTTGGGTCAGATCGCGAACACCGGGGAGCTGTTTTTT. Translated, it gives CASSLGQIANTGELFF.

The sample holds a few counts of this clonotype. The chain combines TRBV4-1 with TRBJ1-1; a possible D gene is TRBD1 (6 bases). The CDR3 runs to 16 residues. Per the germline V gene, CDR1 is MGHRA and CDR2 is YSYEKL. V was trimmed by 4 bases and J by 1 base, leaving 16 bases between them. The CDR3 protein is CASSPLYRQENTEAFF. DNA for the CDR3: TGCGCCAGCAGCCCCCTGTATAGACAGGAGAACACTGAAGCTTTCTTT.

This clonotype has a handful of counts. This sequence joins TRBV5-6 and TRBJ2-6, with a weak D call TRBD2 (5 bases). The CDR3 consists of 14 residues. V dropped 5 bases and J dropped 8 bases, with 14 bases sitting between them. The germline V gene has CDR1 SGHDT and CDR2 YYEEEE. The CDR3 region has the DNA TGTGCCAGCAGTCGGCCCGCCGGGACCAACGTCCTGACTTTC. Its protein is CASSRPAGTNVLTF. Complete variable domain (other parts from reference TRBV5-6 and TRBJ2-6): DAGVTQSPTHLIKTRGQQVTLRCSPKSGHDTVSWYQQALGQGPQFIFQYYEEEERQRGNFPDRFSGHQFPNYSSELNVNALLLGDSALYLCASSRPAGTNVLTFGAGSRLTVL.

This rearrangement joins TRBV27 to TRBJ2-3; D unresolved. V was trimmed by 8 bases and J by 6 bases, leaving 9 bases between them. Germline CDR1 and CDR2: MNHEY and SMNVEV (reference sequence). This CDR3 is 11 amino acids long. CDR3 DNA: TGTGCCAGCCCACGCCGCGATACGCAGTATTTT. Protein: CASPRRDTQYF.

V usage is TRBV20-1 and J usage is TRBJ2-5; no clear D. The CDR3 extends over 15 amino acids. V lost 0 bases and J 5 bases, leaving 16 bases between the germline ends. The germline V gene has CDR1 DFQATT and CDR2 SNEGSKA (reference sequence). The CDR3 reads CSARDMGSVSETQYF. The CDR3 nucleotides read TGCAGTGCTAGAGATATGGGAAGTGTCTCCGAGACCCAGTACTTC.

The chain joins TRBV20-1 to TRBJ2-7; TRBD1 aligns across 9 bases. Losses at the gene ends were 3 bases for V and 1 base for J; bases not matched to a gene: 1. Germline V lookup: CDR1 DFQATT, CDR2 SNEGSKA (reference sequence). The CDR3 is 13 residues long. The CDR3 DNA is TGCAGTGCTAGTGGGACAGGGTCCTACGAGCAGTACTTC. Translation: CSASGTGSYEQYF.

This clonotype was observed a few times. This chain links TRBV18 with TRBJ2-1; TRBD2 aligns across 11 bases. The CDR3 spans 15 residues. Trimming took 4 bases from V and 5 from J; bases not matched to a gene: 4. CDR1 is KGHSH and CDR2 is LQKENI in the germline V gene. The CDR3 region is CASSLRGLADNEQFF. As DNA, the CDR3 is TGTGCCAGCTCACTCCGGGGACTAGCGGACAATGAGCAGTTCTTC.

There are a few counts of this clonotype. The rearrangement joins TRBV28 to TRBJ2-1; 9 positions agree with TRBD1. The CDR3 covers 14 residues. Losses at the gene ends were 7 bases for V and 4 bases for J; bases not matched to a gene: 5. Germline values: CDR1 MDHEN, CDR2 SYDVKM. The CDR3 region is CASTRGQGYNEQFF. In nucleotides, the CDR3 is TGTGCCAGCACCCGAGGACAGGGGTACAATGAGCAGTTCTTC. Full variable domain (outside the CDR3, taken from reference TRBV28 and TRBJ2-1): DVKVTQSSRYLVKRTGEKVFLECVQDMDHENMFWYRQDPGLGLRLIYFSYDVKMKEKGDIPEGYSVSREKKERFSLILESASTNQTSMYLCASTRGQGYNEQFFGPGTRLTVL.

This clonotype appeared a few times. The rearrangement joins TRBV10-3 to TRBJ1-6, with TRBD1 as a possible D gene (5 bases). Looked up from germline, CDR1 is ENHRY and CDR2 is SYGVKD. The CDR3 consists of 14 residues. Trimming stripped 2 bases from V and 14 bases from J, with 16 bases between. Here the CDR3 reads CAISEGDGWGALHF. CDR3 in DNA: TGTGCCATCAGTGAGGGGGACGGCTGGGGGGCCCTCCACTTT.

This chain joins TRBV7-9 and TRBJ2-7; 8 positions match TRBD2. The CDR3 is 15 amino acids. Trimming at V came to 6 bases and at J to 1 base, leaving 8 bases not matched to a gene. The germline gives CDR1 SEHNR, CDR2 FQNEAQ (reference sequence). CDR3 in DNA: TGTGCCAGCAGGACGGGGGGGCAGGGATCCTACGAGCAGTACTTC. Amino acids: CASRTGGQGSYEQYF.

The rearrangement joins TRBV7-6 to TRBJ1-1; no firm D call. Germline loops: CDR1 SGHVS, CDR2 FNYEAQ. Trimming removed 3 bases from V and 3 bases from J, with 5 bases in between. The CDR3 spans 12 residues. The CDR3 DNA reads TGTGCCAGCAGCTTGCCCGACACTGAAGCTTTCTTT. It specifies CASSLPDTEAFF.

The chain recombines TRBV7-2 with TRBJ2-7, with D hard to call. V shed 6 bases and J shed 6 bases, with 15 bases lying between them. The CDR3 length is 13 residues. Germline V gene sequence: CDR1 SGHTA, CDR2 FQGNSA. Here the CDR3 DNA reads TGTGCCAGCAGGCACTCGGGTTCGTCCGAGCAGTACTTC. Residues: CASRHSGSSEQYF.

CDR3 DNA: TGTGCCAGCAGCAAACATGACAGACGCTCCTACAATGAGCAGTTCTTC. Its protein is CASSKHDRRSYNEQFF. This chain joins TRBV21-1 and TRBJ2-1; TRBD1, the D gene given by the table, was not confirmed from the DNA. TRBV21-1 is listed as a pseudogene. This CDR3 region has 16 residues.

This clonotype was counted between two and nine times. CDR3 sequence: CASSQEEFVDGELFF. In nucleotides, the CDR3 is TGTGCCAGCAGCCAAGAGGAATTCGTGGACGGGGAGCTGTTTTTT. The rearrangement links TRBV4-2 to TRBJ2-2, with D unresolved. Trimming took 0 bases from V and 7 from J, leaving 12 bases between them. The CDR3 totals 15 residues. The germline CDR1 and CDR2 sequences are LGHNA and YNFKEQ.

The chain couples TRBV6-2 or TRBV6-3 to TRBJ2-6; 8 bases agree with TRBD1. CDR3 size: 16 residues. The V gene end was trimmed by 4 bases and the J gene end by 5 bases; junction bases not matched to a gene: 7. Germline V CDR1 and CDR2: MNHEY, SVGEGT. The CDR3 bases are TGTGCCAGCAGTTCCGGACAGGGTGTAAGGGCCAACGTCCTGACTTTC. It encodes CASSSGQGVRANVLTF.

This clonotype was recorded at least ten times. The gene calls are TRBV28 and TRBJ2-5, with 7 nucleotides matching TRBD1. J lost 5 bases, V lost 3 bases, and 15 bases had no gene match. In germline, CDR1 is MDHEN, CDR2 SYDVKM. The CDR3 is 17 amino acids. CDR3 loop: CASSFPFWEGGGETQYF. The CDR3 DNA reads as TGTGCCAGCAGTTTCCCTTTTTGGGAAGGGGGCGGGGAGACCCAGTACTTC.

In nucleotides, the CDR3 is TGTGCCAGCAGCCAAGGAGACAGAGAAGCTTTCTTT. It is translated as CASSQGDREAFF. The chain joins TRBV3-1 to TRBJ1-1; the D gene is possibly TRBD1 (5 bases). Germline CDR1 reads LGHDT; CDR2 reads YNNKEL (reference sequence). The CDR3 runs 12 residues. Trimming took 1 base from V and 8 from J, leaving 8 bases between them.

The rearrangement joins TRBV3-1 to TRBJ2-5, with 7 bases lining up with TRBD2. The J segment lost 7 bases and the V segment lost 2 bases, leaving 19 bases of the junction unmatched. The CDR3 sequence is 18 residues long. Per germline, CDR1 LGHDT and CDR2 YNNKEL (reference sequence). CDR3 sequence: CASSQRVSAGTAPGTQYF. The CDR3 DNA reads as TGTGCCAGCAGCCAACGGGTTTCAGCGGGGACCGCCCCAGGGACCCAGTACTTC.

This clonotype was seen a handful of times. The V gene is TRBV2, the J gene TRBJ2-1; 10 nucleotides match TRBD1. This CDR3 contains 12 residues. Trimming at V came to 3 bases and at J to 10 bases, leaving 0 bases not matched to a gene. In germline, CDR1 is SNHLY, CDR2 FYNNEI. The CDR3 spells CASSETGGEQFF. The CDR3 bases are TGTGCCAGCAGTGAGACAGGGGGCGAGCAGTTCTTC.

V is TRBV5-3 and J is TRBJ1-1; no definite D call. TRBV5-3 is reported as an ORF; its role is uncertain. The CDR3 loop spans 15 amino acids. V was clipped by 9 bases and J by 4 bases, with 22 bases between them. CDR3 DNA sequence: TGTGCCATGAGCCCTGGGCCTCTGGGTGGCACTGAAGCTTTCTTT. Translation: CAMSPGPLGGTEAFF.

This clonotype was detected a few times. The gene calls are TRBV13 and TRBJ2-4, with no clear D. The germline CDR1 and CDR2 sequences are PRHDT and FYEKMQ (reference sequence). The CDR3 is made up of 13 amino acids. V dropped 6 bases and J dropped 2 bases, with 8 bases sitting between them. The CDR3, as DNA: TGTGCCAGCAGGGGCTGGTCCAAAAACATTCAGTACTTC. Protein product: CASRGWSKNIQYF.

This clonotype appeared many times. V and J are TRBV12-3 or TRBV12-4 and TRBJ2-5, with D perhaps given as TRBD1 or TRBD2 (5 bases each). The V end lost 3 bases, the J end lost 4 bases, and 9 bases lay between the germline ends. The CDR3 has 13 residues. CDR3 in amino acids: CASSLGTLETQYF. CDR3 nucleotides: TGTGCCAGCAGTTTGGGGACCTTAGAGACCCAGTACTTC.

This clonotype appeared a few times. This chain links TRBV7-6 with TRBJ1-3; D remains unclear. Germline V gives CDR1 SGHVS, CDR2 FNYEAQ. CDR3 size: 15 residues. The V end was cut by 2 bases, the J end by 0 bases, with 8 bases between. The CDR3 coding sequence is TGTGCCAGCAGCTTAAAACAGATCTCTGGAAACACCATATATTTT. Translated: CASSLKQISGNTIYF. The full variable domain, with the rest looked up from reference TRBV7-6 and TRBJ1-3, is GAGVSQSPRYKVTKRGQDVALRCDPISGHVSLYWYRQALGQGPEFLTYFNYEAQQDKSGLPNDRFSAERPEGSISTLTIQRTEQRDSAMYRCASSLKQISGNTIYFGEGSWLTVV.

This clonotype has ten or more counts. The chain recombines TRBV7-9 with TRBJ1-2, with D maybe TRBD1 (6 bases). V lost 3 bases and J lost 7, with 6 bases in between. Germline V CDR1 and CDR2: SEHNR, FQNEAQ (reference sequence). The CDR3 totals 11 residues. The CDR3 region is CASSLDSGYTF. The CDR3 DNA reads as TGTGCCAGCAGCTTGGACAGTGGCTACACCTTC.

This chain connects TRBV20-1 to TRBJ2-7; D possibly corresponds to TRBD1 (6 bases). The CDR3 length is 14 residues. Germline CDR1 and CDR2: DFQATT and SNEGSKA (reference sequence). V gave up 2 bases and J gave up 2 bases, with 13 bases separating them. The CDR3 DNA sequence: TGCAGTGCTAGAAATAAGGACAGCACCTACGAGCAGTACTTC. This codes for CSARNKDSTYEQYF.

V gene TRBV24-1 combines with J gene TRBJ2-2; D unclear. This CDR3 contains 17 residues. The V end was cut by 4 bases, the J end by 5 bases, with 19 bases between. Germline V gene sequence: CDR1 KGHDR, CDR2 SFDVKD. CDR3 region: CATSDRLGTFKTGELFF. The CDR3 DNA follows: TGTGCCACCAGTGACCGCCTGGGCACCTTTAAGACCGGGGAGCTGTTTTTT.

This chain links TRBV5-6 with TRBJ2-4; a weak D match, TRBD1 (5 bases). The germline V and J ends were trimmed by 4 bases and 6 bases, with 17 bases remaining between them. Germline CDR1 reads SGHDT; CDR2 reads YYEEEE. This CDR3 has 15 amino acids. Here the CDR3 reads CASSPAGYYGNIQYF. CDR3 DNA sequence: TGTGCCAGCAGCCCAGCAGGGTATTATGGAAACATTCAGTACTTC.

This clonotype was seen only a few times. The rearrangement joins TRBV19 to TRBJ2-7; a weak D match, TRBD2 (5 bases). The CDR3 length is 15 residues. Trimming took off 6 bases at V and 4 bases at J, with 19 bases between the two ends. CDR1 LNHDA and CDR2 SQIVND come from the germline V gene (reference sequence). The CDR3 is CASSPSGIFLYEQYF. The CDR3 nucleotides are TGTGCCAGTAGCCCCTCCGGGATCTTCTTATACGAGCAGTACTTC.

V and J are TRBV15 and TRBJ1-1; TRBD1 might be the D (6 bases). Per the germline V gene, CDR1 is LNHNV and CDR2 is YYDKDF (reference sequence). CDR3 length: 15 amino acids. The ends were cut back, 3 bases at V and 6 bases at J, with 17 bases in the middle. CDR3 DNA sequence: TGTGCCACCAGCAGGCAAGGGGGGGTGAGGCCTGAAGCTTTCTTT. Its protein product is CATSRQGGVRPEAFF. The full variable domain, with the rest looked up from reference TRBV15 and TRBJ1-1, is DAMVIQNPRYQVTQFGKPVTLSCSQTLNHNVMYWYQQKSSQAPKLLFHYYDKDFNNEADTPDNFQSRRPNTSFCFLDIRSPGLGDTAMYLCATSRQGGVRPEAFFGQGTRLTVV.

This clonotype was found a few times. V and J are TRBV19 and TRBJ1-6; the D is unclear. CDR3 length equals 15 residues. CDR1 and CDR2 (germline): LNHDA, SQIVND (reference sequence). Trimming cost V 1 base and J 7 bases, with 11 bases left between them. For the CDR3, the DNA is TGTGCCAGTAGTATAGCCGGACGGACGAATTCACCCCTCCACTTT. Protein product: CASSIAGRTNSPLHF.

This clonotype was detected only a few times. V gene TRBV14 combines with J gene TRBJ1-6, with D tentatively TRBD1 (5 bases). CDR1 is SGHDN, CDR2 FVKESK, per germline. The CDR3 spans 18 residues. The germline V and J ends were trimmed by 1 base and 9 bases, with 22 bases remaining between them. The CDR3 DNA is TGTGCCAGCAGCCAAGGTATTGGTCCGGGACTTAGATTTTCACCCCTCCACTTT. Amino acid sequence: CASSQGIGPGLRFSPLHF. The full variable domain, its missing parts supplied by reference TRBV14 and TRBJ1-6, is EAGVTQFPSHSVIEKGQTVTLRCDPISGHDNLYWYRRVMGKEIKFLLHFVKESKQDESGMPNNRFLAERTGGTYSTLKVQPAELEDSGVYFCASSQGIGPGLRFSPLHFGNGTRLTVT.